This record concerns one TCR beta chain sequence. Its antigen is as yet unknown. Time point of the sample: persistent/refractory GD, antithyroid drugs over 5 years with positive TRAb. TCR sequences were obtained from RNA taken from PBMCs. The record originates from a study of regulatory T cells in long-lasting Graves disease. Regarding the study as a whole: When disease was persistent, TRBV28, TRBJ1-2 and TRBJ2-5 were the favored segments. Tissue studied was limited to peripheral blood, excluding thyroid tissue. Persistent Graves' patients showed less TCR diversity than newly diagnosed ones.

This CDR3 has 14 amino acids. In germline, CDR1 is LNHDA, CDR2 SQIVND (reference sequence). The V end lost 5 bases, the J end lost 5 bases, and 16 bases lay between the germline ends. Arm-PCR of CDR3 regions with iRepertoire HTBI primers generated TCR beta libraries. Authors' analysis steps: Some 57 TRBV and some 14 TRBJ segments were identified across samples. A single record per CDR3 protein comes from TCRdb applying MiXCR to the multiplex PCR reads. TCRdb's processing, not the authors', yielded these V and J calls. Seen here are roughly 400,000 distinct CDR3 sequences, approximately 22% observed once, and the top ten hold 14%.

The sequence derives from a female donor with Graves disease. V gene TRBV19 combines with J gene TRBJ2-7, with no clear D. Sequencing was performed on peripheral blood mononuclear cells (PBMCs), taken when the disease was refractory, from a patient treated with antithyroid drugs. CDR3 sequence reads: CASSPLSPHNEQYF. The CDR3 DNA reads as TGTGCCAGTAGTCCGTTGAGCCCACACAACGAGCAGTACTTC. Drawing the rest from reference TRBV19 and TRBJ2-7, the complete variable domain is DGGITQSPKYLFRKEGQNVTLSCEQNLNHDAMYWYRQDPGQGLRLIYYSQIVNDFQKGDIAEGYSVSREKKESFPLTVTSAQKNPTAFYLCASSPLSPHNEQYFGPGTRLTVT.